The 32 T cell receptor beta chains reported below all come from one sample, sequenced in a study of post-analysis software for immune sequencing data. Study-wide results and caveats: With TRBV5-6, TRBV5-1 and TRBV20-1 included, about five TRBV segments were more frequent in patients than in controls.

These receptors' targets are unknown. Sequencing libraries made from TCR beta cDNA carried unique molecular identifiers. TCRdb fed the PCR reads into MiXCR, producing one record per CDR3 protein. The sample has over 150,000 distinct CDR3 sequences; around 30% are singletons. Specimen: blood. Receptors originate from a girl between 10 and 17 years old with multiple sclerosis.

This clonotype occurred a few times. The CDR3 protein is CSAPLKGTSVPSSYNEQFF. CDR3 DNA: TGCAGTGCTCCCCTAAAGGGGACTTCCGTCCCCAGCTCCTACAATGAGCAGTTCTTC. The chain recombines TRBV20-1 with TRBJ2-1; possible D gene TRBD2, 6 bases. V was trimmed by 5 bases and J by 0 bases, leaving 26 bases between them. The CDR3 runs to 19 residues. Germline V gives CDR1 DFQATT, CDR2 SNEGSKA (reference sequence).

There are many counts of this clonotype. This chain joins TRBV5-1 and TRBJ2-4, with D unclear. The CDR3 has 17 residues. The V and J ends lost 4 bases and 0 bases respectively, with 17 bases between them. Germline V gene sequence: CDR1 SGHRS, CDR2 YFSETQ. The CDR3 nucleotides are TGCGCCAGCAGCCGTTGGGCCCTGGGTTTAGCCAAAAACATTCAGTACTTC. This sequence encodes CASSRWALGLAKNIQYF.

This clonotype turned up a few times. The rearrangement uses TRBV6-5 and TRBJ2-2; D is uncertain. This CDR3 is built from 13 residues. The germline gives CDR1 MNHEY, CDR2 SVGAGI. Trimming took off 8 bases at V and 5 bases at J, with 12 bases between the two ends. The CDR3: CASGRRVTGELFF. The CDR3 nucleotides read TGTGCCAGCGGCCGTCGGGTGACCGGGGAGCTGTTTTTT.

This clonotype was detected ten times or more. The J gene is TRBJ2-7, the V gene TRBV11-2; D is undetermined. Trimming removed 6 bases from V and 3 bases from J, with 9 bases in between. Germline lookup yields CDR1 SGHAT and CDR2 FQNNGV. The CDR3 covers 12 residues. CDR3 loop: CASSLGSYEQYF. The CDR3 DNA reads TGTGCCAGCAGTTTGGGCAGCTACGAGCAGTACTTC.

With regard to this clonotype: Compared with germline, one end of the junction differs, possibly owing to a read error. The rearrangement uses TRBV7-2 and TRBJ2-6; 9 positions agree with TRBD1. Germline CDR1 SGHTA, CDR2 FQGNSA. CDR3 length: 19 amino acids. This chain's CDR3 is CASSSTPGQGRTGANVRTF. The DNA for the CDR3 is TGTGCCAGCAGCTCGACACCGGGACAGGGAAGAACTGGGGCCAACGTCCGGACTTTC.

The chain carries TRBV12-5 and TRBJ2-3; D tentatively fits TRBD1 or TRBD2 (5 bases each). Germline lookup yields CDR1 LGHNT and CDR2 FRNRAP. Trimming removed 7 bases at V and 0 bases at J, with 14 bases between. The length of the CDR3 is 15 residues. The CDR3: CASANGEGSTDTQYF. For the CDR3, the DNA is TGTGCTAGTGCCAACGGTGAGGGGAGCACAGATACGCAGTATTTT.

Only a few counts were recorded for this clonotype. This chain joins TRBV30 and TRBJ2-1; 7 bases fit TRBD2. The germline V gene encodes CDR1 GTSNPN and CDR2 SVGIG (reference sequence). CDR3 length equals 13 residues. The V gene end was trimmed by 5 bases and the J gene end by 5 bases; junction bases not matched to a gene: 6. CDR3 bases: TGTGCCTGGGCCCGAGCGGGGCACAATGAGCAGTTCTTC. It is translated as CAWARAGHNEQFF. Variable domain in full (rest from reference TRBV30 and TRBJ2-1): SQTIHQWPATLVQPVGSPLSLECTVEGTSNPNLYWYRQAAGRGLQLLFYSVGIGQISSEVPQNLSASRPQDRQFILSSKKLLLSDSGFYLCAWARAGHNEQFFGPGTRLTVL.

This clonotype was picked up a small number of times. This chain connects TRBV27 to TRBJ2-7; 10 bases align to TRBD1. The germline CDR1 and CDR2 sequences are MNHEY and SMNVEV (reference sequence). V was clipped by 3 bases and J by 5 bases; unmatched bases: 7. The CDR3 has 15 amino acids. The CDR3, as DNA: TGTGCCAGCAGTTTGGGAAGGGACAGGGGCCACGAGCAGTACTTC. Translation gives CASSLGRDRGHEQYF.

CDR3: CASSLVGNERDEQYF. The CDR3, as DNA: TGCGCCAGCAGCTTGGTGGGGAACGAAAGGGACGAGCAGTACTTC. V and J are TRBV5-1 and TRBJ2-5, with no clear D. The DNA matches TRBJ2-7 better at its end, which makes the J call doubtful. The germline CDR1 and CDR2 sequences are SGHRS and YFSETQ. CDR3 length equals 15 residues.

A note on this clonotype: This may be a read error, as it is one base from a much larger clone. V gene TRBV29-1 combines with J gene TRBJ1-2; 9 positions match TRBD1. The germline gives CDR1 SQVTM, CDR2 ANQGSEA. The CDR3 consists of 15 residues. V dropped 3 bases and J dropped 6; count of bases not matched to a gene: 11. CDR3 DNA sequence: TGCAGCGTTGATAGGGCCCGGACAGGGGACCATGGCTACACCTTC. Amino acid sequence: CSVDRARTGDHGYTF. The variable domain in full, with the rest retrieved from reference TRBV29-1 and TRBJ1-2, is SAVISQKPSRDICQRGTSLTIQCQVDSQVTMMFWYRQQPGQSLTLIATANQGSEATYESGFVIDKFPISRPNLTFSTLTVSNMSPEDSSIYLCSVDRARTGDHGYTFGSGTRLTVV.

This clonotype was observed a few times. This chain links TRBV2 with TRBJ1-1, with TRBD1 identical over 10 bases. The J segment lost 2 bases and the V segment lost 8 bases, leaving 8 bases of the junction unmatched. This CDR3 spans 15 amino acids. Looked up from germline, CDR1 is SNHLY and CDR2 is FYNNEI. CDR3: CASGGQGGYNTEAFF. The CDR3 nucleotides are TGTGCCAGCGGCGGACAGGGGGGCTATAACACTGAAGCTTTCTTT.

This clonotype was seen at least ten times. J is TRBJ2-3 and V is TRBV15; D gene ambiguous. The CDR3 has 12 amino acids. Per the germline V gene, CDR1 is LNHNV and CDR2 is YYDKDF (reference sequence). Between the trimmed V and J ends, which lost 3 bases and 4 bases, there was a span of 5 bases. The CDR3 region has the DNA TGTGCCACCAGCAGTATTTCAGATACGCAGTATTTT. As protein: CATSSISDTQYF.

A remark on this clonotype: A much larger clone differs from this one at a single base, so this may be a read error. The CDR3 is CNARTDPGFSSYEQYF. The CDR3 DNA reads TGCAACGCAAGGACAGACCCCGGATTTAGCTCCTACGAGCAGTACTTC. The genes are TRBV29-1 and TRBJ2-7, with D perhaps TRBD1 (6 bases). CDR1 SQVTM and CDR2 ANQGSEA come from the germline V gene. The length of the CDR3 is 16 residues.

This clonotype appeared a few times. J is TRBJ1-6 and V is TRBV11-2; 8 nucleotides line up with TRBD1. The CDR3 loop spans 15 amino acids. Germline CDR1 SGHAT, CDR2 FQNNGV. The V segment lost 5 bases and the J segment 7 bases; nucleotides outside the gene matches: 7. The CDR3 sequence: CASSIPGQANSPLHF. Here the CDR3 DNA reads TGTGCCAGCAGCATCCCGGGACAGGCGAATTCACCCCTCCACTTT.

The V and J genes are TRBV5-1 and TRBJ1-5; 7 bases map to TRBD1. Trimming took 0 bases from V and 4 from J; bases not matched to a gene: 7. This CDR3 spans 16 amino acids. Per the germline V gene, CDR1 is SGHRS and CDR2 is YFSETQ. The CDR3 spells CASSLAGDSGNQPQHF. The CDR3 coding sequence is TGCGCCAGCAGCTTGGCCGGGGACAGCGGGAATCAGCCCCAGCATTTT.

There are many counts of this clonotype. Here the CDR3 reads CAVEGTESNYGYTF. CDR3 nucleotides: TGTGCCGTTGAAGGGACCGAGTCTAACTATGGCTACACCTTC. This chain uses TRBV2 with TRBJ1-2; TRBD1 is a possible D gene (5 bases). Germline V CDR1 and CDR2: SNHLY, FYNNEI. This CDR3 has 14 amino acids. V was clipped by 11 bases and J by 0 bases, with 16 bases between them.

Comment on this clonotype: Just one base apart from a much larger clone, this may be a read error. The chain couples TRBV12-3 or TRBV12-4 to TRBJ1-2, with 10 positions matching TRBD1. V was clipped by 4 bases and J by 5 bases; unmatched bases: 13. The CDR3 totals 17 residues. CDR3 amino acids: CASSYGQGGPGWYGYTF. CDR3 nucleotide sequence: TGTGCCAGCAGTTACGGACAGGGGGGCCCGGGTTGGTATGGCTACACCTTC.

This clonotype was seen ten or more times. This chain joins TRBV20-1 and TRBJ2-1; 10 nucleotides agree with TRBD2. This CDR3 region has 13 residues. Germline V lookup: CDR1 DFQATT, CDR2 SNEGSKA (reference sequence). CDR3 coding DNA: TGCAGCCGCCAGGGACTAGCGTGGAATGAGCAGTTCTTC. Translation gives CSRQGLAWNEQFF.

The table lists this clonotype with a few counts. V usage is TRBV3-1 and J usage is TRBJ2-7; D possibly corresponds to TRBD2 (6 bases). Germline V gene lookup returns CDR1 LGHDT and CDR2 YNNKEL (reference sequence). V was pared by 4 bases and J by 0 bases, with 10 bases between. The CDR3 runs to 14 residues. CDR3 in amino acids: CASSRTGVSYEQYF. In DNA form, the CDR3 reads TGTGCCAGCAGCCGGACGGGGGTCTCCTACGAGCAGTACTTC.

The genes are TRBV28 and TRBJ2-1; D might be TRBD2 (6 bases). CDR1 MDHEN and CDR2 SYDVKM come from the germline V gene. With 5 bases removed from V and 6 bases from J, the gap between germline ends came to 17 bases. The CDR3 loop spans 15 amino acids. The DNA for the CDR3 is TGTGCCAGCAGTCACGGTAGAGCGGGCAGCAATGAGCAGTTCTTC. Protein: CASSHGRAGSNEQFF. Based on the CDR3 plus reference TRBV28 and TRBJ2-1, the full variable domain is DVKVTQSSRYLVKRTGEKVFLECVQDMDHENMFWYRQDPGLGLRLIYFSYDVKMKEKGDIPEGYSVSREKKERFSLILESASTNQTSMYLCASSHGRAGSNEQFFGPGTRLTVL.

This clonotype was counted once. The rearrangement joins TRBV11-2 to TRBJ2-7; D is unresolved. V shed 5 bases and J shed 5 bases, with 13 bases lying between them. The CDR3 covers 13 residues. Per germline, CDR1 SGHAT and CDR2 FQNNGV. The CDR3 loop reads CASSNLQFHEQYF. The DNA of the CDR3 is TGTGCCAGCAGCAACCTTCAATTCCACGAGCAGTACTTC. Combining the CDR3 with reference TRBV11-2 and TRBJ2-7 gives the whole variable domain EAGVAQSPRYKIIEKRQSVAFWCNPISGHATLYWYQQILGQGPKLLIQFQNNGVVDDSQLPKDRFSAERLKGVDSTLKIQPAKLEDSAVYLCASSNLQFHEQYFGPGTRLTVT.

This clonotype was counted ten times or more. The CDR3 region is CSARKRPSGRAVDTQYF. The CDR3, as DNA: TGCAGTGCTAGAAAGAGGCCTAGCGGGAGGGCAGTAGATACGCAGTATTTT. The V gene is TRBV20-1, the J gene TRBJ2-3, with 12 positions matching TRBD2. The trim removed 2 bases at V and 5 bases at J, leaving 11 bases unmatched. The CDR3 spans 17 residues. Germline CDR1 and CDR2: DFQATT and SNEGSKA (reference sequence).

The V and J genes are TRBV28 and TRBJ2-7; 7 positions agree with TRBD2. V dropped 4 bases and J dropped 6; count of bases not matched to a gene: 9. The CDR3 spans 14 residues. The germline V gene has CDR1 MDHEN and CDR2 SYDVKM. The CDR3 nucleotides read TGTGCCAGCAGTTCCCTTAGCGGGTTAAGCGAGCAGTACTTC. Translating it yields CASSSLSGLSEQYF.

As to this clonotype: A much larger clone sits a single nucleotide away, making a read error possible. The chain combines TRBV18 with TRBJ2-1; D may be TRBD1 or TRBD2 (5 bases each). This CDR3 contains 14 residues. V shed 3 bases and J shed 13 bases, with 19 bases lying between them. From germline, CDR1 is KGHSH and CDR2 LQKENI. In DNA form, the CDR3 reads TGTGCCAGCTCACCTGAGGGGATCCAAGAGACCCAGTTCTTC. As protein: CASSPEGIQETQFF.

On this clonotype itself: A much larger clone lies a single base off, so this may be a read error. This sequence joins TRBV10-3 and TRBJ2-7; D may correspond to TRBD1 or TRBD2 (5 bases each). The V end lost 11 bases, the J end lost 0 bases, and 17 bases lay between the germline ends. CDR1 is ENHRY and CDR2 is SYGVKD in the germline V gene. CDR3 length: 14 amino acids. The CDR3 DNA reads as TGTGCCTCCCAGGACGGGACCATCTCCTACGAGCAGTACTTC. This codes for CASQDGTISYEQYF.

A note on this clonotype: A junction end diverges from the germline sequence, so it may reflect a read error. The CDR3, as DNA: TGTGCCAGCAGCCAATCCTCGAATAGCAATCAGCCCCTGCATTTT. Translation: CASSQSSNSNQPLHF. The chain joins TRBV3-1 to TRBJ1-5, with unresolved D. CDR1 is LGHDT and CDR2 is YNNKEL in the germline V gene (reference sequence). The CDR3 runs 15 residues.

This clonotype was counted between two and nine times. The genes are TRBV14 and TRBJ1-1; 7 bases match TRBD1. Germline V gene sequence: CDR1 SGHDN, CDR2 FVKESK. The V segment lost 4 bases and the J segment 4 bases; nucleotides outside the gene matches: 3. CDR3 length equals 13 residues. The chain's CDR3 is CASSPGGGTEAFF. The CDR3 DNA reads TGTGCCAGCAGCCCAGGGGGGGGCACTGAAGCTTTCTTT.

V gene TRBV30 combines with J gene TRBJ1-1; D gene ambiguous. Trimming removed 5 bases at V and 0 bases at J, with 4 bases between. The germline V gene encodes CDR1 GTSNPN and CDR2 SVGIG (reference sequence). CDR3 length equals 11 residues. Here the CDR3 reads CAWQVNTEAFF. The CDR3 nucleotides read TGTGCCTGGCAGGTGAACACTGAAGCTTTCTTT. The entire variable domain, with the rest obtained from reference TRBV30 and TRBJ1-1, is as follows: SQTIHQWPATLVQPVGSPLSLECTVEGTSNPNLYWYRQAAGRGLQLLFYSVGIGQISSEVPQNLSASRPQDRQFILSSKKLLLSDSGFYLCAWQVNTEAFFGQGTRLTVV.

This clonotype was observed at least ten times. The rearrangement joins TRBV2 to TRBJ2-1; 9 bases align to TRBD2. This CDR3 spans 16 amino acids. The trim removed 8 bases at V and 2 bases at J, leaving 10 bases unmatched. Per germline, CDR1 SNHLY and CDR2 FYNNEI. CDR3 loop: CASGGAGGPAYNEQFF. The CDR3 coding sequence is TGTGCCAGCGGGGGAGCGGGGGGACCAGCCTACAATGAGCAGTTCTTC.

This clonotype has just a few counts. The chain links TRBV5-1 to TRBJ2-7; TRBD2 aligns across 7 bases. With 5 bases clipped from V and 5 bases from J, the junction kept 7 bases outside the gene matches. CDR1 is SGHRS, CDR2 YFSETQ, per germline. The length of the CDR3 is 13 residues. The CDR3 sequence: CASSYNSGDEQYF. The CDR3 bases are TGCGCCAGCAGTTATAACAGCGGGGACGAGCAGTACTTC.

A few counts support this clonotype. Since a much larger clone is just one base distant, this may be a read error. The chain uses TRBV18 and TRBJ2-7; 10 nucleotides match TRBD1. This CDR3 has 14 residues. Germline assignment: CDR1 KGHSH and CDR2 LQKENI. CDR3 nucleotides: TGTGCCAGCCCACCGGGACAGGGGACCTACGAGCAGTACTTC. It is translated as CASPPGQGTYEQYF.

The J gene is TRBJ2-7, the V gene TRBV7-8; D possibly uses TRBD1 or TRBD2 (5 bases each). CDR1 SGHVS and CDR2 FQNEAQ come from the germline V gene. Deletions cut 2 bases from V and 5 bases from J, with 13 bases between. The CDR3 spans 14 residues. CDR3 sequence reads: CASSLIGGDNEQYF. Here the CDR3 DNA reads TGTGCCAGCAGCTTAATTGGGGGAGATAACGAGCAGTACTTC.